These T cell receptor beta chains were read from a single sample in a study of TIL therapy for anti-PD-1-resistant metastatic lung cancer. Only in-frame clones appear in the TCRdb table, and some are missing; sequencing was by immunoSEQ multiplex PCR. The sample has approximately 12,000 clones; 58% are singletons. Material: tumor tissue, obtained at baseline. These TCRs come from a person aged 25 to 85 with non-small cell lung cancer. CDR3s include the opening cysteine and the closing phenylalanine or tryptophan. The order of the fields is V gene, clone size, J gene, D gene, CDR3 protein, CDR3 DNA. A D gene is named only where the DNA matches it firmly. Not all rows give a size; the values are once, few, many and, for expanded clones, a class.

v_call: TRBV28
clone_size: NA
j_call: TRBJ2-5
d_call: NA
cdr3_aa: CASSLRANWRETQYF
cdr3_nt: TGTGCCAGCAGTTTGAGGGCCAACTGGCGGGAGACCCAGTACTTC

v_call: TRBV9
clone_size: once
j_call: TRBJ2-3
d_call: NA
cdr3_aa: CASSDILGGGTDTQYF
cdr3_nt: TGTGCCAGCAGCGATATCCTCGGAGGGGGCACAGATACGCAGTATTTT

v_call: TRBV19
clone_size: NA
j_call: TRBJ2-6
d_call: NA
cdr3_aa: CASSGGLSGANVLTF
cdr3_nt: TGTGCCAGTAGTGGAGGGCTTTCTGGGGCCAACGTCCTGACTTTC

v_call: TRBV27
clone_size: once
j_call: TRBJ1-5
d_call: NA
cdr3_aa: CASSPRARGQPQHF
cdr3_nt: TGTGCCAGCAGTCCCCGGGCACGAGGTCAGCCCCAGCATTTT

v_call: TRBV18
clone_size: NA
j_call: TRBJ2-2
d_call: NA
cdr3_aa: CASSPRTSEAGELFF
cdr3_nt: TGTGCCAGCTCACCACGGACCTCGGAGGCCGGGGAGCTGTTTTTT

v_call: TRBV4-1
clone_size: NA
j_call: TRBJ2-5
d_call: NA
cdr3_aa: CASSQLALLQETRYF
cdr3_nt: TGCGCCAGCAGCCAACTAGCTCTCCTCCAAGAGACCCGGTACTTC

v_call: TRBV30
clone_size: NA
j_call: TRBJ1-1
d_call: NA
cdr3_aa: CAWSTARTEAFF
cdr3_nt: TGTGCCTGGTCGACGGCTAGGACTGAAGCTTTCTTT

v_call: TRBV18
clone_size: medium-sized
j_call: TRBJ1-6
d_call: NA
cdr3_aa: CASSPGRGDSPLHF
cdr3_nt: TGTGCCAGCTCACCGGGACGGGGAGATTCACCCCTCCACTTT

v_call: TRBV6-1
clone_size: NA
j_call: TRBJ2-2
d_call: NA
cdr3_aa: CASSEGRGTLFF
cdr3_nt: TGTGCCAGCAGTGAAGGGAGGGGGACGTTGTTTTTT

v_call: TRBV27
clone_size: NA
j_call: TRBJ2-7
d_call: NA
cdr3_aa: CASSARRRGFYEQYF
cdr3_nt: TGTGCCAGCAGTGCCAGACGTCGCGGGTTCTACGAGCAGTACTTC

v_call: TRBV9
clone_size: few
j_call: TRBJ2-2
d_call: TRBD2
cdr3_aa: CASSVTSGGWNTGELFF
cdr3_nt: TGTGCCAGCAGCGTTACTAGCGGGGGATGGAACACCGGGGAGCTGTTTTTT

v_call: TRBV2
clone_size: medium-sized
j_call: TRBJ2-3
d_call: TRBD2
cdr3_aa: CASSEAWGLAGVVTDTQYF
cdr3_nt: TGTGCCAGCAGTGAAGCATGGGGACTAGCGGGAGTCGTCACAGATACGCAGTATTTT

v_call: TRBV28
clone_size: once
j_call: TRBJ2-1
d_call: TRBD2
cdr3_aa: CASSWPFAGATNEQFF
cdr3_nt: TGTGCCAGCAGTTGGCCCTTCGCGGGAGCAACAAATGAGCAGTTCTTC

v_call: TRBV6-1
clone_size: NA
j_call: TRBJ1-6
d_call: NA
cdr3_aa: CASSEALVKLNSPLHF
cdr3_nt: TGTGCCAGCAGTGAAGCGCTCGTCAAGCTGAATTCACCCCTCCACTTT

v_call: TRBV7-3
clone_size: NA
j_call: TRBJ2-3
d_call: TRBD2
cdr3_aa: CASSLMGGRDTQYF
cdr3_nt: TGTGCCAGCAGCTTAATGGGAGGGCGCGATACGCAGTATTTT

v_call: TRBV11-3
clone_size: NA
j_call: TRBJ1-2
d_call: TRBD1
cdr3_aa: CASSPRQGGVSGYTF
cdr3_nt: TGTGCCAGCAGCCCTCGGCAGGGGGGAGTCTCTGGCTACACCTTC

v_call: TRBV7-8
clone_size: NA
j_call: TRBJ2-7
d_call: NA
cdr3_aa: CASSGEGSYEQYF
cdr3_nt: TGTGCCAGCAGCGGAGAGGGTTCCTACGAGCAGTACTTC

v_call: TRBV5-6
clone_size: NA
j_call: TRBJ2-3
d_call: TRBD2
cdr3_aa: CASSLDWTSGKDTQYF
cdr3_nt: TGTGCCAGCAGCTTGGACTGGACTAGCGGGAAGGATACGCAGTATTTT

v_call: TRBV2
clone_size: NA
j_call: TRBJ1-1
d_call: NA
cdr3_aa: CASTEGATAFF
cdr3_nt: TGTGCCAGCACCGAAGGGGCGACCGCTTTCTTT

v_call: TRBV19
clone_size: NA
j_call: TRBJ1-5
d_call: NA
cdr3_aa: CASSMQGQPQHF
cdr3_nt: TGTGCCAGTAGTATGCAAGGTCAGCCCCAGCATTTT

v_call: TRBV18
clone_size: few
j_call: TRBJ1-2
d_call: NA
cdr3_aa: CASSPQGPNYGYTF
cdr3_nt: TGTGCCAGCTCACCCCAGGGCCCTAACTATGGCTACACCTTC

v_call: TRBV7-9
clone_size: few
j_call: TRBJ1-1
d_call: NA
cdr3_aa: CASSLAYLSLSEAFF
cdr3_nt: TGTGCCAGCAGCTTAGCGTATCTATCTCTCAGTGAAGCTTTCTTT

v_call: TRBV5-4
clone_size: medium-sized
j_call: TRBJ1-1
d_call: NA
cdr3_aa: CASSLKITGAGTEAFF
cdr3_nt: TGTGCCAGCAGCTTGAAGATCACGGGGGCGGGCACTGAAGCTTTCTTT

v_call: TRBV4-2
clone_size: NA
j_call: TRBJ1-4
d_call: TRBD1
cdr3_aa: CASSQDRGQGNEKLFF
cdr3_nt: TGTGCCAGCAGCCAAGATCGGGGACAGGGTAATGAAAAACTGTTTTTT

v_call: TRBV9
clone_size: once
j_call: TRBJ2-3
d_call: NA
cdr3_aa: CASSVGLTLNTDTQYF
cdr3_nt: TGTGCCAGCAGCGTAGGGCTAACCCTAAACACAGATACGCAGTATTTT

v_call: TRBV10-2
clone_size: few
j_call: TRBJ2-1
d_call: TRBD2
cdr3_aa: CASSIAGGPAEQFF
cdr3_nt: TGCGCCAGCAGTATAGCGGGAGGGCCCGCTGAGCAGTTCTTC

v_call: TRBV2
clone_size: NA
j_call: TRBJ1-1
d_call: NA
cdr3_aa: CASSLDRPNTEAFF
cdr3_nt: TGTGCCAGCAGCCTTGACAGACCGAACACTGAAGCTTTCTTT

v_call: TRBV5-1
clone_size: NA
j_call: TRBJ2-1
d_call: NA
cdr3_aa: CASSWRPGADNEQFF
cdr3_nt: TGCGCCAGCAGCTGGCGTCCGGGGGCCGACAATGAGCAGTTCTTC

v_call: TRBV28
clone_size: NA
j_call: TRBJ1-5
d_call: NA
cdr3_aa: CASSFLISGSQPQHF
cdr3_nt: TGTGCCAGCAGTTTTCTCATAAGCGGGTCCCAGCCCCAGCATTTT

v_call: TRBV27
clone_size: NA
j_call: TRBJ2-7
d_call: NA
cdr3_aa: CASRDSSYEQYF
cdr3_nt: TGTGCCAGCAGGGACAGTAGCTACGAGCAGTACTTC

v_call: TRBV7-2
clone_size: NA
j_call: TRBJ1-2
d_call: TRBD1
cdr3_aa: CASSFAGTGVWGYTF
cdr3_nt: TGTGCCAGCAGCTTTGCCGGGACAGGGGTATGGGGCTACACCTTC

v_call: TRBV18
clone_size: NA
j_call: TRBJ1-5
d_call: NA
cdr3_aa: CASSPGRQSNQPQHF
cdr3_nt: TGTGCCAGCTCCCCGGGACGTCAGAGCAATCAGCCCCAGCATTTT

v_call: TRBV18
clone_size: large
j_call: TRBJ2-6
d_call: NA
cdr3_aa: CASSPTGSGANVLTF
cdr3_nt: TGTGCCAGCTCACCAACGGGTTCTGGGGCCAACGTCCTGACTTTC

v_call: TRBV11-2
clone_size: few
j_call: TRBJ1-4
d_call: TRBD1
cdr3_aa: CASSPNRGGEKLFF
cdr3_nt: TGTGCCAGCAGCCCTAACAGGGGCGGGGAAAAACTGTTTTTT

v_call: TRBV9
clone_size: NA
j_call: TRBJ2-2
d_call: NA
cdr3_aa: CASSVVPGTGELFF
cdr3_nt: TGTGCCAGCAGCGTAGTACCAGGGACCGGGGAGCTGTTTTTT

v_call: TRBV6-4
clone_size: NA
j_call: TRBJ2-7
d_call: NA
cdr3_aa: CASSDSIGAPLSVYEQYF
cdr3_nt: TGTGCCAGCAGTGACTCGATAGGGGCACCTCTTTCGGTGTACGAGCAGTACTTC

v_call: TRBV12-5
clone_size: NA
j_call: TRBJ2-1
d_call: NA
cdr3_aa: CASGLQGRTYNEQFF
cdr3_nt: TGTGCTAGTGGTCTCCAGGGACGGACCTACAATGAGCAGTTCTTC

v_call: TRBV28
clone_size: NA
j_call: TRBJ2-3
d_call: NA
cdr3_aa: CASSFVDGRDTQYF
cdr3_nt: TGTGCCAGCAGTTTTGTCGACGGAAGAGATACGCAGTATTTT

v_call: TRBV19
clone_size: NA
j_call: TRBJ1-4
d_call: TRBD1
cdr3_aa: CASSIFSRGNEKLFF
cdr3_nt: TGTGCCAGTAGTATTTTCTCCAGGGGGAATGAAAAACTGTTTTTT

v_call: TRBV9
clone_size: NA
j_call: TRBJ2-7
d_call: TRBD2
cdr3_aa: CASSAVAGAYEQYF
cdr3_nt: TGTGCCAGCAGCGCGGTAGCGGGGGCCTACGAGCAGTACTTC

v_call: TRBV27
clone_size: NA
j_call: TRBJ2-2
d_call: NA
cdr3_aa: CASSLYKEPTGELFF
cdr3_nt: TGTGCCAGCAGTTTATATAAGGAGCCCACCGGGGAGCTGTTTTTT

v_call: TRBV30
clone_size: NA
j_call: TRBJ2-7
d_call: NA
cdr3_aa: CACGQLSYEQYF
cdr3_nt: TGTGCCTGCGGACAGCTCTCCTACGAGCAGTACTTC

v_call: TRBV19
clone_size: NA
j_call: TRBJ1-5
d_call: TRBD1
cdr3_aa: CASRGTAIINQPQHF
cdr3_nt: TGTGCCAGTAGGGGGACAGCGATTATTAATCAGCCCCAGCATTTT

v_call: TRBV18
clone_size: NA
j_call: TRBJ2-1
d_call: TRBD2
cdr3_aa: CASSLRGGRDEQFF
cdr3_nt: TGTGCCAGCTCACTGCGGGGGGGCCGGGATGAGCAGTTCTTC

v_call: TRBV4-1
clone_size: NA
j_call: TRBJ2-3
d_call: TRBD2
cdr3_aa: CASSPPGLAGGWGTDTQYF
cdr3_nt: TGCGCCAGCAGCCCCCCCGGGCTAGCGGGGGGGTGGGGCACAGATACGCAGTATTTT

v_call: TRBV27
clone_size: NA
j_call: TRBJ2-1
d_call: TRBD2
cdr3_aa: CASSSTPLAGVLAHNEQFF
cdr3_nt: TGTGCCAGCAGTTCCACCCCACTAGCGGGAGTCCTAGCGCACAATGAGCAGTTCTTC

v_call: TRBV7-8
clone_size: NA
j_call: TRBJ2-4
d_call: TRBD2
cdr3_aa: CASSSILAGEVNIQYF
cdr3_nt: TGTGCCAGCAGCTCCATACTAGCGGGAGAGGTGAACATTCAGTACTTC

v_call: TRBV6-1
clone_size: NA
j_call: TRBJ1-2
d_call: TRBD1
cdr3_aa: CASSDRGRDYGYTF
cdr3_nt: TGTGCCAGCAGTGACAGGGGGCGGGACTATGGCTACACCTTC

v_call: TRBV7-8
clone_size: NA
j_call: TRBJ2-7
d_call: NA
cdr3_aa: CASSFRDLNYEQYF
cdr3_nt: TGTGCCAGCAGCTTCCGGGATTTGAACTACGAGCAGTACTTC

v_call: TRBV9
clone_size: NA
j_call: TRBJ2-2
d_call: TRBD2
cdr3_aa: CASSVGTSGNTGELFF
cdr3_nt: TGTGCCAGCAGTGTTGGGACTAGCGGGAACACCGGGGAGCTGTTTTTT

v_call: TRBV6-5
clone_size: NA
j_call: TRBJ1-5
d_call: NA
cdr3_aa: CASTFARGENQPQHF
cdr3_nt: TGTGCCAGCACTTTCGCCCGGGGAGAGAATCAGCCCCAGCATTTT

v_call: TRBV11-1
clone_size: NA
j_call: TRBJ2-5
d_call: TRBD1
cdr3_aa: CASSFSGTGARETQYF
cdr3_nt: TGTGCCAGCAGCTTCTCCGGGACAGGGGCGCGAGAGACCCAGTACTTC

v_call: TRBV27
clone_size: NA
j_call: TRBJ1-1
d_call: NA
cdr3_aa: CASSWGSGTEAFF
cdr3_nt: TGTGCCAGCAGTTGGGGGTCGGGCACTGAAGCTTTCTTT

v_call: TRBV5-4
clone_size: NA
j_call: TRBJ2-3
d_call: NA
cdr3_aa: CASSLFLDTQYF
cdr3_nt: TGTGCCAGCAGCCTCTTTTTAGATACGCAGTATTTT

v_call: TRBV19
clone_size: few
j_call: TRBJ2-2
d_call: TRBD1
cdr3_aa: CASKRQGGTGELFF
cdr3_nt: TGTGCCAGTAAGAGACAGGGGGGCACCGGGGAGCTGTTTTTT

v_call: TRBV18
clone_size: NA
j_call: TRBJ2-3
d_call: TRBD2
cdr3_aa: CASSPLAGVMDTQYF
cdr3_nt: TGTGCCAGCTCACCACTAGCGGGAGTTATGGATACGCAGTATTTT

v_call: TRBV6-5
clone_size: NA
j_call: TRBJ1-1
d_call: NA
cdr3_aa: CASSRSGRNTEAFF
cdr3_nt: TGTGCCAGCAGCCGCAGCGGGCGGAACACTGAAGCTTTCTTT

v_call: TRBV30
clone_size: NA
j_call: TRBJ2-1
d_call: NA
cdr3_aa: CAWSAGESYNEQFF
cdr3_nt: TGTGCCTGGAGTGCAGGGGAATCCTACAATGAGCAGTTCTTC